The 7 T cell receptor beta chains listed next were all sequenced from one sample in a study of T-cell memory formation after mild COVID-19. Each CDR3 protein gets one entry after TCRdb re-called the 5' RACE reads with MiXCR. The table shows hundreds of thousands of distinct CDR3 sequences, with 25% to 30% occurring only once. Sequenced: PBMCs or a T cell subset sorted from them (not recorded which). These receptors all stem from an adult woman who had mild COVID-19 (a few samples of this study predate the infection). Cell type and time point are not known.

The chain is built from TRBV27 and TRBJ1-2; 9 nucleotides match TRBD1. CDR1 is MNHEY, CDR2 SMNVEV, per germline (reference sequence). The V segment lost 9 bases and the J segment 8 bases; nucleotides outside the gene matches: 13. This CDR3 is built from 14 residues. Written as DNA, the CDR3 is TGTGCCAGTACTACGGGACAGGGACTACACGGCTACACCTTC. Translation: CASTTGQGLHGYTF.

This clonotype was seen more than once but under ten times. The gene calls are TRBV12-3 or TRBV12-4 and TRBJ1-1; 12 nucleotides align to TRBD1. Losses at the gene ends were 1 base for V and 11 bases for J; bases not matched to a gene: 5. CDR3 length equals 14 residues. The CDR3, as DNA: TGTGCCAGCAGTTTAGGGGACAGGGGGCGAGGGGCTTTCTTT. This gives the protein CASSLGDRGRGAFF.

The V call is TRBV10-3, the J call TRBJ2-7, with D unclear. Germline V gene sequence: CDR1 ENHRY, CDR2 SYGVKD. V lost 4 bases, J lost 2 bases, and 12 bases lay in between. The CDR3 has 14 residues. The CDR3 DNA sequence: TGTGCCATCAGTGTATCGGCCCAAGCCTACGAGCAGTACTTC. Amino acid sequence: CAISVSAQAYEQYF.

The chain joins TRBV12-3 or TRBV12-4 to TRBJ1-2; D is unclear. This CDR3 comprises 13 residues. V shed 2 bases and J shed 2 bases, with 6 bases lying between them. The CDR3 region has the DNA TGTGCCAGCAGTTTATCTCGCAACTATGGCTACACCTTC. As protein: CASSLSRNYGYTF.

The sample holds a few counts of this clonotype. The chain employs TRBV6-5 and TRBJ1-1, with no clear D. The CDR3 has 14 amino acids. Germline assignment: CDR1 MNHEY and CDR2 SVGAGI. V was pared by 2 bases and J by 1 base, with 8 bases between. Here the CDR3 DNA reads TGTGCCAGCAGTTACCCGGGGTCGAACACTGAAGCTTTCTTT. This codes for CASSYPGSNTEAFF.

This chain connects TRBV7-3 to TRBJ2-3, with a tentative D call TRBD1 (5 bases). Trimming stripped 3 bases from V and 10 bases from J, with 14 bases between. The CDR3 length is 13 residues. The V gene's germline CDR1 is SGHTA and CDR2 FQGTGA. CDR3 residues: CASSFRHEGAQYF. The CDR3 coding sequence is TGTGCCAGCAGCTTCCGACACGAAGGGGCGCAGTATTTT.

This clonotype occurred a few times. The J gene is TRBJ2-7, the V gene TRBV24-1; D remains ambiguous. Trimming removed 10 bases at V and 0 bases at J, with 12 bases between. This CDR3 is built from 13 residues. Germline CDR1 and CDR2: KGHDR and SFDVKD. CDR3 loop: CATEANFSYEQYF. In DNA, the CDR3 is TGTGCCACTGAAGCCAATTTCTCCTACGAGCAGTACTTC.